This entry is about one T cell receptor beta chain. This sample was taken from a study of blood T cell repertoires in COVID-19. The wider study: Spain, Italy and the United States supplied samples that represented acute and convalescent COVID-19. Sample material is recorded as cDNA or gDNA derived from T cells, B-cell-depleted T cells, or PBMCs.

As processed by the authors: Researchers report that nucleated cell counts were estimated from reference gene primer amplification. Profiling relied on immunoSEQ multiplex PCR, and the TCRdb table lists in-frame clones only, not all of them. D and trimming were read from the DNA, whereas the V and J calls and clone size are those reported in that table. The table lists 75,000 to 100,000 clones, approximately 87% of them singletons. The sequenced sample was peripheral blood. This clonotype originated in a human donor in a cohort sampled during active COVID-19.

The CDR3: CSASDQVFSTDTQYF. The CDR3 DNA sequence: TGCAGTGCTAGTGACCAGGTTTTTTCCACAGATACGCAGTATTTT. The chain combines TRBV20-1 with TRBJ2-3, with D unclear. The CDR3 has 15 amino acids. V was trimmed by 3 bases and J by 2 bases, leaving 15 bases between them. CDR1 DFQATT and CDR2 SNEGSKA come from the germline V gene (reference sequence).